A selection of T cell receptor beta chains follows, all from one sample in a study of cytomegalovirus exposure and HLA in healthy donors. This table comes from immunoSEQ multiplex PCR, and its TCRdb copy is limited to in-frame clones, with some not included. The data contain over 65,000 clones, 75% of them singletons. The material sequenced was PBMCs. Source of these receptors: a man aged 35-49 years in good health and CMV-seronegative. The CDR3 runs from the conserved cysteine through the conserved F or W. The D gene is left open where the match is weak. Rows may omit the clone size; those that give it use once, few, many or a size class.

v_call: TRBV4-2
clone_size: .
j_call: TRBJ2-1
d_call: .
cdr3_nt: TGTGCCAGCAGCCAAGATCGTGGCGGGACGGGAGATGAGCAGTTCTTC
cdr3_aa: CASSQDRGGTGDEQFF

v_call: TRBV19
clone_size: .
j_call: TRBJ1-5
d_call: .
cdr3_nt: TGTGCCACCGGGGGTTATCAGCCCCAGCATTTT
cdr3_aa: CATGGYQPQHF

v_call: TRBV6-1
clone_size: .
j_call: TRBJ1-5
d_call: .
cdr3_nt: TGTGCCAGCAGTGAAGGGGGCCAGCCCCAGCATTTT
cdr3_aa: CASSEGGQPQHF

v_call: TRBV5-4
clone_size: .
j_call: TRBJ1-2
d_call: TRBD1
cdr3_nt: TGTGCCAGCAGCGCGGGACAGGGATTGAACTATGGCTACACCTTC
cdr3_aa: CASSAGQGLNYGYTF

v_call: TRBV5-1
clone_size: .
j_call: TRBJ2-7
d_call: .
cdr3_nt: TGCGCCAGCAGCCTTGTAGCCGGGGACGAGCAGTACTTC
cdr3_aa: CASSLVAGDEQYF

v_call: TRBV11-3
clone_size: .
j_call: TRBJ1-1
d_call: TRBD1
cdr3_nt: TGTGCCAGCAGCCCCACGACAGGGGTTGAAGCTTTCTTT
cdr3_aa: CASSPTTGVEAFF

v_call: TRBV5-5
clone_size: .
j_call: TRBJ2-7
d_call: TRBD1
cdr3_nt: TGTGCCAGCAGCTCCCTAACGGGACAGGCTTCCTACGAGCAGTACTTC
cdr3_aa: CASSSLTGQASYEQYF

v_call: TRBV11-2
clone_size: .
j_call: TRBJ2-5
d_call: TRBD1
cdr3_nt: TGTGCCAGCAGCTTAGATTGGCAGGGGGCCGGGGAGACCCAGTACTTC
cdr3_aa: CASSLDWQGAGETQYF

v_call: TRBV5-1
clone_size: .
j_call: TRBJ1-4
d_call: .
cdr3_nt: TGCGCCAGCAGCTTATCCGGGAATCGAAATCGAAATGAAAAACTGTTTTTT
cdr3_aa: CASSLSGNRNRNEKLFF

v_call: TRBV19
clone_size: .
j_call: TRBJ2-7
d_call: .
cdr3_nt: TGTGCCAGTAGTATTACAGCCTACGAGCAGTACTTC
cdr3_aa: CASSITAYEQYF

v_call: TRBV6-6
clone_size: .
j_call: TRBJ1-5
d_call: .
cdr3_nt: TGTGCCAGCAGAAAAGAGAGTGGGGAGGGCAATCAGCCCCAGCATTTT
cdr3_aa: CASRKESGEGNQPQHF

v_call: TRBV7-2
clone_size: .
j_call: TRBJ2-7
d_call: .
cdr3_nt: TGTGCCAGCAGCTCCTCGGGACTCAGCTCCTACGAGCAGTACTTC
cdr3_aa: CASSSSGLSSYEQYF

v_call: TRBV11-3
clone_size: few
j_call: TRBJ1-2
d_call: .
cdr3_nt: TGTGCCAGCAGCCGAGATCTCTATGGCTACACCTTC
cdr3_aa: CASSRDLYGYTF

v_call: TRBV29-1
clone_size: .
j_call: TRBJ2-7
d_call: .
cdr3_nt: TGCAGCGCCGCGAGGCAGGGATACGAGCAGTACTTC
cdr3_aa: CSAARQGYEQYF

v_call: TRBV6-5
clone_size: once
j_call: TRBJ1-1
d_call: TRBD1
cdr3_nt: TGTGCCAGCAGACTTCCCGGGCAGGGGGGAGCTTTCTTT
cdr3_aa: CASRLPGQGGAFF

v_call: TRBV9
clone_size: .
j_call: TRBJ2-3
d_call: TRBD1
cdr3_nt: TGTGCCAGCAGCATTCCGAAATTACAGGGGGCGCTCGTAGGGGAGAACACAGATACGCAGTATTTT
cdr3_aa: CASSIPKLQGALVGENTDTQYF

v_call: TRBV18
clone_size: .
j_call: TRBJ1-1
d_call: TRBD1
cdr3_nt: TGTGCCAGCTCACCAATAACAGGGGTTACTGAAGCTTTCTTT
cdr3_aa: CASSPITGVTEAFF

v_call: TRBV30
clone_size: .
j_call: TRBJ2-7
d_call: TRBD1
cdr3_nt: TGTGCCTGGGGACAGGGGGCGTATTACGAGCAGTACTTC
cdr3_aa: CAWGQGAYYEQYF